This TCR beta chain was sequenced for a study of immune evolution from preneoplasia to lung adenocarcinoma. Notes on the study in general: Normal lung had the highest top T cell clone frequencies.

A word on this clone: The antigen is undetermined.

Some clones are missing from TCRdb's copy, which holds only in-frame ones; the method was immunoSEQ multiplex PCR. This table holds 10,000 to 14,000 clones, more than 80% found once. J gave up 5 bases and V 6 bases, and 4 bases lay outside the gene matches. Germline lookup yields CDR1 MDHEN and CDR2 SYDVKM. The CDR3 spans 13 residues. What was sequenced was FFPE invasive lung adenocarcinoma tissue. This chain uses TRBV28 with TRBJ1-5; 7 bases are a match to TRBD1. This TCR came from a person aged 70 to 79 with invasive lung adenocarcinoma. Here the CDR3 DNA reads TGTGCCAGCAGGGGACAGTCCCATCAGCCCCAGCATTTT. Encoded protein: CASRGQSHQPQHF.